The sequence of this T cell receptor beta chain was determined in a study of T cell responses to AZD1222 COVID-19 vaccine. Study summary: Second doses were pooled across both intervals (about 4 or about 12 weeks).

Generated by immunoSEQ multiplex PCR, the TCRdb table keeps only in-frame clones and is missing some. The sample yields 130,000 or so clones, roughly nine tenths seen once. CDR3 length: 14 amino acids. V lost 3 bases and J lost 11; bases outside the gene matches: 9. The V gene's germline CDR1 is SGDLS and CDR2 YYNGEE. The sequencing used peripheral blood, collected on day 0 of AZD1222 vaccination. The origin of this receptor is an adult in good health. The J gene is TRBJ2-2, the V gene TRBV9; 8 bases agree with TRBD1. The CDR3 sequence: CASSGDRPLLELFF. The CDR3 DNA reads as TGTGCCAGCAGCGGGGACAGGCCTCTACTTGAGCTGTTTTTT.